This record covers a single T cell receptor (beta chain). Antigen: not known. Single viable CD3+CD4+CD8-CD45RO+ cells were sorted as the memory CD4+ T cells. Serostatus was set by detecting CMV pp150, pp28, p38, p52 IgG. The sample is drawn from a study of memory CD4+ T cells and cytomegalovirus serostatus. The wider study: Of the healthy Belgian adults, 9 were CMV seropositive and about two dozen seronegative. Study findings and constraints: Each of 67 CMV-associated TCRbeta sequences occurred in one to five individuals.

The CDR3 runs to 15 residues. V lost 2 bases and J 4 bases, leaving 13 bases between the germline ends. Germline CDR1 and CDR2: MNHEY and SVGAGI. The table came from immunoSEQ multiplex PCR; TCRdb's copy has only in-frame clones and leaves some out. The profile covers around 62,000 clones, with about 75% appearing a single time and around 4.5% taken by the ten largest. The rearrangement links TRBV6-5 to TRBJ2-3; weak D call: TRBD2 (6 bases). The receptor was isolated from an adult in good health and CMV-seropositive. Sequencing was done on a sample of memory CD4+ T cells from blood. CDR3 DNA: TGTGCCAGCAGTTACCCCAGCGGGCGGGCAGATACGCAGTATTTT. Translated: CASSYPSGRADTQYF.